This paragraph covers one T cell receptor beta chain sequence. Its antigen remains unknown. The data stem from a study of cytomegalovirus exposure and HLA in healthy donors. Study overall: An early release of data contained approximately 85 million unique TCRs, which came from HLA-typed donors.

The PCR employed 60 Vbeta primers together with 13 Jbeta primers. The protocol was immunoSEQ multiplex PCR, while the TCRdb copy is restricted to in-frame clones and leaves out a portion. The table has around 130,000 clones, roughly 79% seen once. The study's findings and limits: A later analysis showed HLA-associated TCR beta chains outstripping equally common others in clonal expansion. The classifier was said to identify cytomegalovirus status with high specificity and sensitivity.

J lost 3 bases, V lost 2 bases, and 3 bases had no gene match. CDR1 and CDR2 (germline): MDHEN, SYDVKM. This CDR3 contains 14 residues. Sequenced: PBMCs. The rearrangement uses TRBV28 and TRBJ2-7; 8 nucleotides align to TRBD1. The receptor was isolated from a man between 18 and 35 years old in good health and CMV-seronegative. The CDR3 here is CASSLGQGSYEQYF. The CDR3 nucleotides are TGTGCCAGCAGTTTAGGACAGGGTAGCTACGAGCAGTACTTC. The full variable domain, its missing parts supplied by reference TRBV28 and TRBJ2-7, is DVKVTQSSRYLVKRTGEKVFLECVQDMDHENMFWYRQDPGLGLRLIYFSYDVKMKEKGDIPEGYSVSREKKERFSLILESASTNQTSMYLCASSLGQGSYEQYFGPGTRLTVT.